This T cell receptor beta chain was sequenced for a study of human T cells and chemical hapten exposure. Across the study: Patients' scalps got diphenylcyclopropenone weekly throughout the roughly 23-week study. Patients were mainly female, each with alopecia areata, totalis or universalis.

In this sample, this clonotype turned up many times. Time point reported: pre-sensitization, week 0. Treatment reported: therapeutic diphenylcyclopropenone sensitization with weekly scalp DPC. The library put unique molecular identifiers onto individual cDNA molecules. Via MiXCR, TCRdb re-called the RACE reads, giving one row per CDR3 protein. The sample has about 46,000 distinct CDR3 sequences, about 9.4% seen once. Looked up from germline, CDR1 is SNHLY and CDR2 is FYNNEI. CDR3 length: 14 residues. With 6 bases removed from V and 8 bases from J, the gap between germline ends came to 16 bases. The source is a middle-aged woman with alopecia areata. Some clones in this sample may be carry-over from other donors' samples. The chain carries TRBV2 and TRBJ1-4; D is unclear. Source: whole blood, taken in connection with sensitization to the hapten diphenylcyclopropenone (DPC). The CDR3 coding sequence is TGTGCCAGCAGCCACTCGGCGATAGAGGAAAAACTGTTTTTT. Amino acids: CASSHSAIEEKLFF.